These 25 T cell receptor beta chains came from one sample sequenced in a study of T-cell memory formation after mild COVID-19. MiXCR was run by TCRdb on the 5' RACE reads, yielding one entry per CDR3 protein. Among approximately 210,000 distinct CDR3 sequences, roughly 27% were seen once, and the ten largest hold approximately 10%. Sequencing was done on a sample of PBMCs or a T cell subset sorted from them (not recorded which). These receptors originate from an adult woman who had mild COVID-19 (a few samples of this study predate the infection). Cell type and time point are not known.

The chain joins TRBV7-2 to TRBJ2-2, with D perhaps matching TRBD1 or TRBD2 (6 bases each). CDR3 length: 17 residues. Germline loops: CDR1 SGHTA, CDR2 FQGNSA. The V end lost 0 bases, the J end lost 6 bases, and 17 bases lay between the germline ends. The CDR3 nucleotides are TGTGCCAGCAGCTTAGCGGGGGCGGGATTTAGCGCCGGGGAGCTGTTTTTT. It is translated as CASSLAGAGFSAGELFF.

This clonotype turned up a few times. V and J are TRBV5-1 and TRBJ1-3; TRBD1 might be the D (6 bases). Per germline, CDR1 SGHRS and CDR2 YFSETQ. This CDR3 is built from 15 residues. V was cut by 4 bases and J by 3 bases, with 14 bases left in between. Here the CDR3 DNA reads TGCGCCAGCAGCGGGGCCGGGACATTTGGAAACACCATATATTTT. It encodes CASSGAGTFGNTIYF.

The chain recombines TRBV6-5 with TRBJ2-2; a weak D match, TRBD1 (5 bases). CDR3 length: 16 amino acids. Germline values: CDR1 MNHEY, CDR2 SVGAGI. Trimming stripped 5 bases from V and 4 bases from J, with 17 bases between. The CDR3 region is CASSPFLGQPTGELFF. The CDR3 DNA reads TGTGCCAGCAGTCCCTTTCTCGGACAACCCACCGGGGAGCTGTTTTTT.

This chain connects TRBV12-3 or TRBV12-4 to TRBJ2-3; D perhaps matches TRBD2 (5 bases). V lost 6 bases and J lost 0, with 10 bases in between. The CDR3 runs 14 residues. CDR3 in DNA: TGTGCCAGCAGGGCCCGGACTAGCACAGATACGCAGTATTTT. Its protein product is CASRARTSTDTQYF.

The J gene is TRBJ2-7, the V gene TRBV12-3 or TRBV12-4, with 14 bases that match TRBD2. There are 17 residues in the CDR3. The J segment lost 5 bases and the V segment lost 6 bases, leaving 12 bases of the junction unmatched. CDR3: CASRAPTGTSGSDEQYF. The CDR3 DNA reads as TGTGCCAGCAGGGCCCCAACCGGGACTAGCGGGAGCGACGAGCAGTACTTC.

The chain recombines TRBV3-1 with TRBJ2-3; the match to TRBD2 covers 11 bases. From germline, CDR1 is LGHDT and CDR2 YNNKEL (reference sequence). CDR3 size: 19 residues. V shed 3 bases and J 6 bases; nucleotides not matched to a gene: 17. As DNA, the CDR3 is TGTGCCAGCAGCCACCCCAGCCGTAGCGGGGGGGCTACGGGGGATACGCAGTATTTT. This codes for CASSHPSRSGGATGDTQYF.

This clonotype was counted between two and nine times. The chain combines TRBV7-6 with TRBJ2-5, with D maybe TRBD2 (5 bases). Germline CDR1 reads SGHVS; CDR2 reads FNYEAQ. The CDR3 covers 15 residues. Trimming shortened V by 0 bases and J by 2 bases, and 10 bases separated the two germline ends. CDR3 in DNA: TGTGCCAGCAGCTTAGCGGGGTCGGGACAAGAGACCCAGTACTTC. Protein sequence: CASSLAGSGQETQYF.

The chain combines TRBV3-1 with TRBJ1-1, with 11 bases fitting TRBD1. The CDR3 length is 14 residues. After removal of 4 bases from V and 4 bases from J, the junction contained 2 bases not matched to a gene. Germline V lookup: CDR1 LGHDT, CDR2 YNNKEL (reference sequence). The CDR3 DNA sequence: TGTGCCAGCAGCCGGGGGACAGGGGGCACTGAAGCTTTCTTT. Its translation: CASSRGTGGTEAFF.

The table lists this clonotype with a few counts. V is TRBV15 and J is TRBJ2-2; tentative D call: TRBD1 (6 bases). The CDR3 is 15 residues long. Per the germline V gene, CDR1 is LNHNV and CDR2 is YYDKDF (reference sequence). Trimming took off 3 bases at V and 4 bases at J, with 12 bases between the two ends. The CDR3 sequence is CATSRNSRGTGELFF. As DNA, the CDR3 is TGTGCCACCAGCAGGAACTCCAGGGGCACCGGGGAGCTGTTTTTT.

The V and J genes are TRBV19 and TRBJ2-2; a possible D gene is TRBD1 (5 bases). V lost 3 bases and J 0 bases, leaving 11 bases between the germline ends. The CDR3 has 16 amino acids. Germline assignment: CDR1 LNHDA and CDR2 SQIVND (reference sequence). CDR3 sequence: CASSIGSRANTGELFF. CDR3 coding DNA: TGTGCCAGTAGTATTGGGTCCAGGGCGAACACCGGGGAGCTGTTTTTT.

This clonotype was seen a few times. The chain recombines TRBV7-9 with TRBJ2-6; 7 positions agree with TRBD2. V was pared by 5 bases and J by 0 bases, with 1 base of the junction left unmatched. CDR3 length equals 15 residues. The germline V gene has CDR1 SEHNR and CDR2 FQNEAQ (reference sequence). DNA for the CDR3: TGTGCCAGCAGCGGGGGGGGCTCTGGGGCCAACGTCCTGACTTTC. Protein sequence: CASSGGGSGANVLTF.

This clonotype was counted a few times. J is TRBJ2-1 and V is TRBV29-1; 8 nucleotides align to TRBD2. Germline-derived CDR1 and CDR2 are SQVTM and ANQGSEA. This CDR3 region has 14 residues. J was trimmed by 0 bases and V by 7 bases; bases with no gene match: 5. The CDR3 DNA sequence: TGCAGCGCCAGGAGCGGGGGCTCCTACAATGAGCAGTTCTTC. It translates to CSARSGGSYNEQFF.

V usage is TRBV11-1 and J usage is TRBJ2-3, with D unclear. Trimming cost V 3 bases and J 2 bases, with 9 bases left between them. CDR1 is SGHAT, CDR2 FQDESV, per germline (reference sequence). There are 14 residues in the CDR3. The CDR3 spells CASSLFSVTDTQYF. DNA for the CDR3: TGTGCCAGCAGCTTGTTTTCCGTCACAGATACGCAGTATTTT.

The V call is TRBV3-1, the J call TRBJ2-1, with 8 bases identical to TRBD2. In germline, CDR1 is LGHDT, CDR2 YNNKEL (reference sequence). The V and J ends lost 4 bases and 6 bases, in that order; junction bases with no gene match: 11. The CDR3 totals 16 residues. The CDR3 DNA reads TGTGCCAGCAGCCCCCGGGGAAGCGGGAGTACCAATGAGCAGTTCTTC. Protein product: CASSPRGSGSTNEQFF.

The chain is built from TRBV23-1 and TRBJ2-2; 10 bases fit TRBD1. TRBV23-1 is an ORF; its function is uncertain. V shed 2 bases and J 7 bases; nucleotides not matched to a gene: 7. CDR3 length equals 16 residues. The CDR3 loop is CASSQLDRGNSGELFF. The CDR3 coding sequence is TGCGCCAGCAGTCAACTGGACAGGGGGAATAGCGGGGAGCTGTTTTTT.

This sequence joins TRBV18 and TRBJ1-3; possible D gene TRBD1, 5 bases. The length of the CDR3 is 14 residues. V was trimmed by 6 bases and J by 3 bases, leaving 12 bases between them. From germline, CDR1 is KGHSH and CDR2 LQKENI. CDR3 amino acids: CASSPSGDGNTIYF. The CDR3 DNA is TGTGCCAGCTCCCCCTCGGGGGATGGAAACACCATATATTTT.

This clonotype was counted ten times or more. The rearrangement uses TRBV5-1 and TRBJ1-6; maybe TRBD1 (5 bases). Germline assignment: CDR1 SGHRS and CDR2 YFSETQ. V was pared by 3 bases and J by 5 bases, with 9 bases between. This CDR3 spans 14 amino acids. In nucleotides, the CDR3 is TGCGCCAGCAGCTCGGGACGAGATAATTCACCCCTCCACTTT. Encoded protein: CASSSGRDNSPLHF.

The rearrangement joins TRBV3-1 to TRBJ2-2; D possibly corresponds to TRBD2 (6 bases). V was trimmed by 1 base and J by 7 bases, leaving 16 bases between them. This CDR3 spans 16 amino acids. The germline gives CDR1 LGHDT, CDR2 YNNKEL (reference sequence). The CDR3 coding sequence is TGTGCCAGCAGCCAAGGGGCCGGGACTTTTGGCGGGGAGCTGTTTTTT. Translation gives CASSQGAGTFGGELFF.

There are a few counts of this clonotype. The CDR3 region has the DNA TGTGCCAGCAGCTTATTACAGGGAGGGGCCGGGGAGCTGTTTTTT. This translates into CASSLLQGGAGELFF. The chain links TRBV7-8 to TRBJ2-2; a weak D match, TRBD2 (7 bases). CDR1 SGHVS and CDR2 FQNEAQ come from the germline V gene. V lost 2 bases, J lost 6 bases, and 13 bases lay in between. The CDR3 consists of 15 residues. Together with reference TRBV7-8 and TRBJ2-2, the CDR3 gives the full variable domain: GAGVSQSPRYKVAKRGQDVALRCDPISGHVSLFWYQQALGQGPEFLTYFQNEAQLDKSGLPSDRFFAERPEGSVSTLKIQRTQQEDSAVYLCASSLLQGGAGELFFGEGSRLTVL.

The chain recombines TRBV7-9 with TRBJ1-3, with D unresolved. Germline assignment: CDR1 SEHNR and CDR2 FQNEAQ (reference sequence). V was cut by 1 base and J by 0 bases, with 10 bases left in between. The CDR3 runs to 16 residues. CDR3 loop: CASSLEELLSGNTIYF. CDR3 nucleotide sequence: TGTGCCAGCAGCTTAGAGGAACTCCTCTCTGGAAACACCATATATTTT.

V gene TRBV6-5 combines with J gene TRBJ2-7; either TRBD1 or TRBD2 may supply D (6 bases each). The germline gives CDR1 MNHEY, CDR2 SVGAGI. This CDR3 is 14 amino acids long. With 4 bases removed from V and 0 bases from J, the gap between germline ends came to 10 bases. CDR3 protein: CASSWGASSYEQYF. CDR3 DNA sequence: TGTGCCAGCAGTTGGGGGGCAAGCTCCTACGAGCAGTACTTC.

This clonotype was picked up one time. The V and J genes are TRBV12-3 or TRBV12-4 and TRBJ2-4, with TRBD2 identical over 11 bases. CDR3 length equals 15 residues. J was trimmed by 8 bases and V by 6 bases; bases with no gene match: 9. The chain's CDR3 is CASRTSGAGSDIQYF. CDR3 nucleotides: TGTGCCAGCAGGACTAGCGGGGCGGGCAGCGACATTCAGTACTTC.

This clonotype has ten or more counts. Germline is not matched at one junction end, which may reflect a read error. V is TRBV5-1 and J is TRBJ2-2; 7 bases fit TRBD1. There are 15 residues in the CDR3. In germline, CDR1 is SGHRS, CDR2 YFSETQ. CDR3 loop: CASSFRTGNTGELFF. CDR3 sequence (DNA): TGTGCCAGCAGCTTTAGGACAGGGAACACCGGGGAGCTGTTTTTT.

This clonotype was observed a handful of times. The rearrangement uses TRBV6-2 or TRBV6-3 and TRBJ1-5, with 8 bases matching TRBD1. The CDR3 is 17 amino acids. The V and J ends lost 0 bases and 7 bases, in that order; junction bases with no gene match: 11. CDR1 is MNHEY, CDR2 SVGEGT, per germline. The CDR3, as DNA: TGTGCCAGCAGTTACTCCAGGGACAGGAGTAGGGCACAGCCCCAGCATTTT. As protein: CASSYSRDRSRAQPQHF.

This clonotype was seen a handful of times. The V and J genes are TRBV10-3 and TRBJ2-7; maybe TRBD1 (6 bases). V lost 6 bases and J 3 bases, leaving 12 bases between the germline ends. The V gene's germline CDR1 is ENHRY and CDR2 SYGVKD. The CDR3 consists of 13 residues. This CDR3 is CAISGQIYYEQYF. In DNA form, the CDR3 reads TGTGCCATCAGCGGACAGATTTACTACGAGCAGTACTTC.